Listed below are T cell receptor beta chains from one sample, sequenced in a study of response to subunit inactivated influenza vaccine. Each CDR3 protein is one row after TCRdb ran MiXCR on the RT-PCR reads. The data contain roughly 780,000 distinct CDR3 sequences, less than 20% of them seen just once; the ten biggest clones take up about a tenth. The source material was PBMCs from blood, sampled 5 days after vaccination. The receptor source for this set is a man aged 45-65 years who received an inactivated influenza vaccine. Both conserved end residues are part of each CDR3. Each record gives: D gene, V gene, J gene, clone size, CDR3 DNA, CDR3 protein. D genes are given only for firm matches. The listing skips clone size in some rows; elsewhere it reads once, few, many or a size class.

d_gene: TRBD2
v_gene: TRBV20-1
j_gene: TRBJ2-1
abundance: NA
CDR3nt: TGCAGTGCTAGTAAAGCTAGCGGGAGCACTGAGCAGTTCTTC
CDR3aa: CSASKASGSTEQFF

d_gene: NA
v_gene: TRBV6-1
j_gene: TRBJ1-5
abundance: NA
CDR3nt: TGTGCCAGCACCGAGGGGATAGGGGGCAATCAGCCCCAGCATTTT
CDR3aa: CASTEGIGGNQPQHF

d_gene: NA
v_gene: TRBV28
j_gene: TRBJ2-1
abundance: many
CDR3nt: TGTGCCAGCAGCCCCCCTAGGCGCGGAGTCAATGAGCAGTTCTTC
CDR3aa: CASSPPRRGVNEQFF

d_gene: TRBD1
v_gene: TRBV6-5
j_gene: TRBJ2-5
abundance: many
CDR3nt: TGTGCCAGCAGTGGACAGGGGGAGACCCAGTACTTC
CDR3aa: CASSGQGETQYF

d_gene: TRBD2
v_gene: TRBV28
j_gene: TRBJ2-7
abundance: NA
CDR3nt: TGTGCCAGCAGTTTAAGGCTAGCGGGAGGCAAAAGGGCCGAGCAGTACTTC
CDR3aa: CASSLRLAGGKRAEQYF

d_gene: NA
v_gene: TRBV9
j_gene: TRBJ1-1
abundance: NA
CDR3nt: TGTGCCAGCAGCGTAGCCCCAGTCGTCTCTGAAGCTTTCTTT
CDR3aa: CASSVAPVVSEAFF

d_gene: NA
v_gene: TRBV4-3
j_gene: TRBJ1-2
abundance: NA
CDR3nt: TGCGCCAGCAGCCAAGCAGCAGGGGACTACTATGGCTACACCTTC
CDR3aa: CASSQAAGDYYGYTF

d_gene: NA
v_gene: TRBV20-1
j_gene: TRBJ2-3
abundance: few
CDR3nt: TGCAGTGCACAGGACCAATTTTGGCCAGATACGCAGTATTTT
CDR3aa: CSAQDQFWPDTQYF

d_gene: NA
v_gene: TRBV20-1
j_gene: TRBJ1-4
abundance: NA
CDR3nt: TGCAGTGCCGAGACCGGTGCGGGTAATGAAAAACTGTTTTTT
CDR3aa: CSAETGAGNEKLFF

d_gene: NA
v_gene: TRBV4-3
j_gene: TRBJ1-1
abundance: few
CDR3nt: TGCGCCAGCAGCCAAGACAGTTCACCCACTGAAGCTTTCTTT
CDR3aa: CASSQDSSPTEAFF

d_gene: NA
v_gene: TRBV18
j_gene: TRBJ1-2
abundance: few
CDR3nt: TGTGCCAGCTCACCACCTCAGGGAAAGGACTATGGCTACACCTTC
CDR3aa: CASSPPQGKDYGYTF

d_gene: TRBD1
v_gene: TRBV4-2
j_gene: TRBJ1-2
abundance: few
CDR3nt: TGTGCCAGCAGCCAAGTCGGGACAGGGTCATTCGGGAGTTATGGTGGCTACACCTTC
CDR3aa: CASSQVGTGSFGSYGGYTF

d_gene: TRBD1
v_gene: TRBV20-1
j_gene: TRBJ2-5
abundance: NA
CDR3nt: TGCAGTGCTACAGGGGGCGAAGAGACCCAGTACTTC
CDR3aa: CSATGGEETQYF

d_gene: TRBD2
v_gene: TRBV27
j_gene: TRBJ2-3
abundance: few
CDR3nt: TGTGCCAGCAGTTTATCGACTAGCGGGAGGGTAACAGATACGCAGTATTTT
CDR3aa: CASSLSTSGRVTDTQYF

d_gene: NA
v_gene: TRBV20-1
j_gene: TRBJ1-5
abundance: NA
CDR3nt: TGCAGTGTTACCCATCGGGGGCCCCAGCATTTT
CDR3aa: CSVTHRGPQHF

d_gene: NA
v_gene: TRBV12-3/TRBV12-4
j_gene: TRBJ1-6
abundance: few
CDR3nt: TGTGCCAGCAGTTTAAGCAGTTCGGGATCCCCACCCCTCCACTTT
CDR3aa: CASSLSSSGSPPLHF

d_gene: TRBD1
v_gene: TRBV7-2
j_gene: TRBJ2-4
abundance: NA
CDR3nt: TGTGCCAGCAGACAGGGGGCCGGAAACATTCAGTACTTC
CDR3aa: CASRQGAGNIQYF

d_gene: NA
v_gene: TRBV7-9
j_gene: TRBJ1-1
abundance: few
CDR3nt: TGTGCCAGCAGCCAACGGGTGGGTGAAGCTTTCTTT
CDR3aa: CASSQRVGEAFF